The 31 T cell receptor beta chains given below trace back to one sample, sequenced in a study of cytomegalovirus exposure and HLA in healthy donors. 60 Vbeta and 13 Jbeta primers were used in PCR. The method was immunoSEQ multiplex PCR; TCRdb's version includes in-frame clones alone and lacks a portion of them. Among over 90,000 clones listed, 65% to 75% were seen once. The specimen sequenced was PBMCs. The receptors come from a woman between 70 and 85 years old in good health and CMV-seropositive.

The chain couples TRBV4-2 to TRBJ2-7, with 11 bases that match TRBD1. This CDR3 is built from 16 residues. J was trimmed by 3 bases and V by 0 bases; bases with no gene match: 4. Germline loops: CDR1 LGHNA, CDR2 YNFKEQ. CDR3 nucleotides: TGTGCCAGCAGCCAAGAGGGGACAGGGGGGCACTACGAGCAGTACTTC. Its translation is CASSQEGTGGHYEQYF.

V gene TRBV19 combines with J gene TRBJ2-2; 9 bases align to TRBD2. Germline values: CDR1 LNHDA, CDR2 SQIVND (reference sequence). The CDR3 spans 16 residues. J gave up 5 bases and V 7 bases, and 11 bases lay outside the gene matches. CDR3 loop: CASTLEASGVTGELFF. The DNA of the CDR3 is TGTGCCAGTACCCTGGAGGCTAGCGGGGTTACCGGGGAGCTGTTTTTT.

V usage is TRBV13 and J usage is TRBJ2-7, with 7 nucleotides matching TRBD1. Germline-derived CDR1 and CDR2 are PRHDT and FYEKMQ (reference sequence). Trimming at V came to 4 bases and at J to 1 base, leaving 4 bases not matched to a gene. This CDR3 region has 14 residues. The CDR3 spells CASSYGQASYEQYF. The CDR3 DNA reads TGTGCCAGCAGCTATGGACAGGCATCCTACGAGCAGTACTTC.

The chain carries TRBV5-4 and TRBJ2-7; 8 bases map to TRBD1. CDR1 and CDR2 (germline): SGHNT, YYREEE (reference sequence). CDR3 size: 14 residues. The J segment lost 3 bases and the V segment lost 4 bases, leaving 6 bases of the junction unmatched. The CDR3 sequence is CASSPGQGNYEQYF. The CDR3 DNA reads as TGTGCCAGCAGCCCAGGACAGGGAAACTACGAGCAGTACTTC. Full variable domain (missing parts from reference TRBV5-4 and TRBJ2-7): ETGVTQSPTHLIKTRGQQVTLRCSSQSGHNTVSWYQQALGQGPQFIFQYYREEENGRGNFPPRFSGLQFPNYSSELNVNALELDDSALYLCASSPGQGNYEQYFGPGTRLTVT.

V and J are TRBV25-1 and TRBJ2-5; possible D gene TRBD2, 6 bases. Germline values: CDR1 MGHDK, CDR2 SYGVNS. Between the trimmed V and J ends, which lost 2 bases and 1 base, there was a span of 14 bases. The CDR3 has 16 amino acids. CDR3 protein: CASSEGQRAFQETQYF. CDR3 coding DNA: TGTGCCAGCAGTGAAGGCCAGCGGGCCTTCCAAGAGACCCAGTACTTC.

This clone was found once. One junction end disagrees with the germline gene, perhaps due to a read error. The chain joins TRBV7-7 to TRBJ2-7; 7 positions match TRBD2. The CDR3 runs 14 residues. From germline, CDR1 is SSHAT and CDR2 FNYEAQ (reference sequence). The CDR3 region is CASSPAGNPYEQYF. As DNA, the CDR3 is TGTGCTAGCAGCCCAGCGGGGAACCCCTACGAGCAGTACTTC.

This CDR3 reads CASSVEGGGYSYNEQFF. The CDR3, as DNA: TGTGCCAGCAGCGTAGAGGGAGGTGGGTACTCCTACAATGAGCAGTTCTTC. The chain recombines TRBV9 with TRBJ2-1, with TRBD2 as a possible D gene (6 bases). The V and J ends lost 0 bases and 0 bases respectively, with 13 bases between them. In germline, CDR1 is SGDLS, CDR2 YYNGEE. The CDR3 loop spans 17 amino acids.

This clone was seen more than once but under ten times. The CDR3 protein is CASRTLAGANNEQFF. CDR3 nucleotides: TGTGCCAGCAGGACGCTAGCGGGGGCAAACAATGAGCAGTTCTTC. The chain is built from TRBV28 and TRBJ2-1; 10 nucleotides line up with TRBD2. This CDR3 region has 15 residues. V was clipped by 6 bases and J by 5 bases; unmatched bases: 7. Germline CDR1 and CDR2: MDHEN and SYDVKM. The full variable domain, its missing parts supplied by reference TRBV28 and TRBJ2-1, is DVKVTQSSRYLVKRTGEKVFLECVQDMDHENMFWYRQDPGLGLRLIYFSYDVKMKEKGDIPEGYSVSREKKERFSLILESASTNQTSMYLCASRTLAGANNEQFFGPGTRLTVL.

The V gene is TRBV7-2, the J gene TRBJ2-7, with TRBD2 matching over 10 bases. Germline V gives CDR1 SGHTA, CDR2 FQGNSA. There are 13 residues in the CDR3. The junction had 3 bases not matched to a gene; V was cut back by 6 bases and J by 4 bases. This CDR3 reads CASRAGGSYEQYF. In DNA form, the CDR3 reads TGTGCCAGCAGAGCGGGGGGGTCGTACGAGCAGTACTTC.

The genes are TRBV6-5 and TRBJ2-7; TRBD1 matches at 9 bases. Per the germline V gene, CDR1 is MNHEY and CDR2 is SVGAGI. The CDR3 length is 15 residues. The J segment lost 0 bases and the V segment lost 6 bases, leaving 6 bases of the junction unmatched. CDR3 sequence (DNA): TGTGCCAGCAGACCCGGGACAGGGTCCTCCTACGAGCAGTACTTC. Protein product: CASRPGTGSSYEQYF.

This chain links TRBV6-6 with TRBJ2-2; 7 nucleotides agree with TRBD2. The CDR3 extends over 15 amino acids. The germline CDR1 and CDR2 sequences are MNHNY and SVGAGI (reference sequence). J gave up 4 bases and V 6 bases, and 8 bases lay outside the gene matches. The CDR3 DNA reads as TGTGCCAGCAGCCTTGGACTAGTTAGCACCGGGGAGCTGTTTTTT. Its protein is CASSLGLVSTGELFF.

The chain joins TRBV6-6 to TRBJ2-3; tentatively, D is TRBD1 (6 bases). The V end was cut by 4 bases, the J end by 4 bases, with 12 bases between. The CDR3 totals 14 residues. Germline V CDR1 and CDR2: MNHNY, SVGAGI (reference sequence). The CDR3 DNA sequence: TGTGCCAGCAGTTGGGGCAGGGGTCCAGATACGCAGTATTTT. This codes for CASSWGRGPDTQYF.

This clone was detected only a few times. The chain links TRBV5-4 to TRBJ2-3; possibly TRBD2 for D (6 bases). The V and J ends lost 5 bases and 4 bases respectively, with 11 bases between them. Germline V gene data show CDR1 as SGHNT and CDR2 as YYREEE (reference sequence). The CDR3 is 13 amino acids. CDR3 amino acids: CASRTPGADTQYF. CDR3 in DNA: TGTGCCAGCAGAACCCCGGGGGCAGATACGCAGTATTTT.

This chain connects TRBV19 to TRBJ1-1, with TRBD1 as a possible D gene (5 bases). Germline V lookup: CDR1 LNHDA, CDR2 SQIVND (reference sequence). Between the trimmed V and J ends, which lost 9 bases and 4 bases, there was a span of 15 bases. The CDR3 is made up of 13 amino acids. In DNA, the CDR3 is TGTGCCAGCGGGGGGGGGATAGGCACTGAAGCTTTCTTT. The encoded protein is CASGGGIGTEAFF.

The chain joins TRBV13 to TRBJ2-7, with a tentative D call TRBD1 (6 bases). V was shortened by 6 bases and J by 2 bases, with 17 bases between the two germline ends. This CDR3 region has 15 residues. Germline CDR1 PRHDT, CDR2 FYEKMQ (reference sequence). The CDR3 loop is CASSADRDTAYEQYF. The CDR3 DNA reads TGTGCCAGCAGTGCCGACCGGGACACGGCCTACGAGCAGTACTTC.

This chain connects TRBV10-1 to TRBJ2-2; no firm D call. The CDR3 runs 14 residues. The ends were cut back, 6 bases at V and 4 bases at J, with 12 bases in the middle. Germline-derived CDR1 and CDR2 are WNHNN and SYGVQD (reference sequence). The CDR3 protein is CASRHTPGTGELFF. The CDR3, as DNA: TGCGCCAGCAGGCATACCCCGGGCACCGGGGAGCTGTTTTTT.

This chain connects TRBV4-3 to TRBJ2-7; 8 bases map to TRBD1. V lost 5 bases to trimming and J lost 8 bases; unmatched junction nucleotides: 5. Germline loops: CDR1 LGHNA, CDR2 YSLEER. CDR3 size: 12 residues. The CDR3 sequence is CASSSRTGKQYF. Written as DNA, the CDR3 is TGCGCCAGCAGCTCACGGACAGGGAAGCAGTACTTC.

The chain couples TRBV28 to TRBJ2-7, with 7 bases lining up with TRBD1. Per the germline V gene, CDR1 is MDHEN and CDR2 is SYDVKM. The CDR3 has 14 amino acids. The V segment lost 7 bases and the J segment 0 bases; nucleotides outside the gene matches: 6. CDR3 in amino acids: CASIHRGSSYEQYF. DNA of the CDR3: TGTGCCAGCATTCACAGGGGAAGCTCCTACGAGCAGTACTTC.

This sequence joins TRBV28 and TRBJ2-5, with 10 bases identical to TRBD1. V shed 5 bases, J shed 5 bases, and the junction held 8 bases outside the gene matches. Germline-derived CDR1 and CDR2 are MDHEN and SYDVKM. The CDR3 runs 15 residues. DNA of the CDR3: TGTGCCAGCAGTACACCGGGACAGGGGTTGGAGACCCAGTACTTC. Residues: CASSTPGQGLETQYF. Using reference TRBV28 and TRBJ2-5 for the parts outside the CDR3, the full variable domain is DVKVTQSSRYLVKRTGEKVFLECVQDMDHENMFWYRQDPGLGLRLIYFSYDVKMKEKGDIPEGYSVSREKKERFSLILESASTNQTSMYLCASSTPGQGLETQYFGPGTRLLVL.

This clone was recorded once. The chain employs TRBV5-1 and TRBJ2-3, with TRBD2 matching over 7 bases. The CDR3 extends over 16 amino acids. V was pared by 0 bases and J by 2 bases, with 6 bases of the junction left unmatched. CDR1 is SGHRS and CDR2 is YFSETQ in the germline V gene. In DNA, the CDR3 is TGCGCCAGCAGCTTGGGGGCTAGCGGAGTCACAGATACGCAGTATTTT. This translates into CASSLGASGVTDTQYF.

The chain employs TRBV7-3 and TRBJ2-2; 11 bases are a match to TRBD2. Germline lookup yields CDR1 SGHTA and CDR2 FQGTGA. The length of the CDR3 is 16 residues. Losses at the gene ends were 5 bases for V and 7 bases for J; bases not matched to a gene: 9. This chain's CDR3 is CASSPPTSGGFGELFF. The CDR3 region has the DNA TGTGCCAGCAGCCCGCCTACTAGCGGGGGATTCGGGGAGCTGTTTTTT.

The chain employs TRBV28 and TRBJ1-5, with 7 bases lining up with TRBD1. The CDR3 contains 16 residues. The germline CDR1 and CDR2 sequences are MDHEN and SYDVKM. With V trimmed by 4 bases and J by 0 bases, 6 bases remained unmatched. CDR3 amino acids: CASSSGQEYSNQPQHF. CDR3 nucleotide sequence: TGTGCCAGCAGTTCAGGACAGGAATATAGCAATCAGCCCCAGCATTTT.

The chain couples TRBV28 to TRBJ1-5, with D possibly matching TRBD1 (5 bases). Between the trimmed V and J ends, which lost 2 bases and 7 bases, there was a span of 12 bases. The CDR3 runs to 14 residues. The germline CDR1 and CDR2 sequences are MDHEN and SYDVKM. CDR3 coding DNA: TGTGCCAGCAGTTTAAAACAGCGGGGGCAGCCCCAGCATTTT. Translated, it gives CASSLKQRGQPQHF.

The chain carries TRBV18 and TRBJ2-7; TRBD2 aligns across 7 bases. Germline CDR1 is KGHSH and CDR2 is LQKENI. This CDR3 has 18 amino acids. Unmatched junction bases numbered 16, after V lost 0 bases and J lost 5 bases. The CDR3 region is CASSPPVFGEGGRHEQYF. CDR3 sequence (DNA): TGTGCCAGCTCACCACCCGTCTTCGGCGAGGGAGGGCGCCACGAGCAGTACTTC.

This clone was recorded a few times. The rearrangement links TRBV6-6 to TRBJ1-4; D not certain. CDR1 is MNHNY and CDR2 is SVGAGI in the germline V gene (reference sequence). The CDR3 is 15 amino acids. Trimming stripped 7 bases from V and 0 bases from J, with 12 bases between. The CDR3 DNA is TGTGCCAGCAAAGCTGTCCCTGCAACTAATGAAAAACTGTTTTTT. Its protein product is CASKAVPATNEKLFF.

The gene calls are TRBV19 and TRBJ1-4; no firm D call. Deletions cut 2 bases from V and 5 bases from J, with 12 bases between. CDR3 length: 15 amino acids. Germline V gene lookup returns CDR1 LNHDA and CDR2 SQIVND (reference sequence). The CDR3 spells CASSISGSRNEKLFF. CDR3 in DNA: TGTGCCAGTAGTATATCGGGGAGCAGGAATGAAAAACTGTTTTTT.

The chain carries TRBV5-6 and TRBJ1-4; 7 nucleotides agree with TRBD1. V lost 2 bases, J lost 8 bases, and 6 bases stayed unmatched. The CDR3 consists of 14 residues. Germline-derived CDR1 and CDR2 are SGHDT and YYEEEE. The CDR3 sequence is CASSFGQESEKLFF. The CDR3 bases are TGTGCCAGCAGCTTCGGACAGGAGTCGGAAAAACTGTTTTTT.

Here the CDR3 DNA reads TGCGCCAGCAAACGGGACAGGGCTGAAGCTTTCTTT. It is translated as CASKRDRAEAFF. The V and J genes are TRBV5-1 and TRBJ1-1, with TRBD1 matching 9 bases. The germline CDR1 and CDR2 sequences are SGHRS and YFSETQ. The CDR3 sequence is 12 residues long. J was trimmed by 6 bases and V by 6 bases; bases with no gene match: 3.

On this clone: The same CDR3 also results from other DNA sequences found in this sample. The rearrangement joins TRBV29-1 to TRBJ2-7; D might be TRBD2 (6 bases). V dropped 6 bases and J dropped 4 bases, with 13 bases sitting between them. The CDR3 contains 12 residues. The germline CDR1 and CDR2 sequences are SQVTM and ANQGSEA. The CDR3 region has the DNA TGCAGCGTCCTCGGAGGGATATACGAGCAGTACTTC. As protein: CSVLGGIYEQYF.

The chain carries TRBV10-2 and TRBJ2-5; D is ambiguous. The CDR3 length is 14 residues. V was clipped by 4 bases and J by 1 base, with 10 bases between them. CDR1 and CDR2 from the germline V gene are WSHSY and SAAADI. For the CDR3, the DNA is TGCGCCAGCAGTGCGATCACACCCCAAGAGACCCAGTACTTC. Encoded protein: CASSAITPQETQYF.

This clone was counted a few times. The chain recombines TRBV7-3 with TRBJ1-1; TRBD1 might be the D (5 bases). The CDR3 extends over 12 amino acids. Germline CDR1 reads SGHTA; CDR2 reads FQGTGA. The V gene lost 5 bases and the J gene lost 5 bases, with 9 bases spanning the gap. CDR3 nucleotide sequence: TGTGCCAGCAGCCAGGGTCGGACTGAAGCTTTCTTT. It codes for CASSQGRTEAFF.